These 12 T cell receptor beta chains were sequenced from one sample in a study of a mutant IDH1 vaccine in newly diagnosed glioma. Time point denoted: week 5, during vaccination. Mutant IDH1 20-mer peptide, at 300 ug, made up each vaccine dose, with topical imiquimod. No antigens are known for them. Sequenced by immunoSEQ multiplex PCR; TCRdb stores in-frame clones only, minus some. The table lists 52,000 or so clones, roughly 82% of them singletons. The source material was PBMCs, sampled from a glioma patient whose treatment included an IDH1 peptide vaccine. These receptors were collected from a woman under 30 with glioma. Some clones in this sample may be carry-over from other donors' samples.

This rearrangement joins TRBV4-3 to TRBJ2-7; 9 bases line up with TRBD2. The CDR3 extends over 15 amino acids. V lost 0 bases and J lost 3; bases outside the gene matches: 3. Germline assignment: CDR1 LGHNA and CDR2 YSLEER. The CDR3 nucleotides read TGCGCCAGCAGCCAAGAGGCTAGCGGGATCTACGAGCAGTACTTC. Translated, it gives CASSQEASGIYEQYF.

The gene calls are TRBV5-1 and TRBJ2-5, with D perhaps matching TRBD1 or TRBD2 (5 bases each). V dropped 4 bases and J dropped 2 bases, with 12 bases sitting between them. This CDR3 is built from 14 residues. In germline, CDR1 is SGHRS, CDR2 YFSETQ. CDR3 nucleotides: TGCGCCAGCAGCCCCGGGACCCTTCAAGAGACCCAGTACTTC. Its translation: CASSPGTLQETQYF. The full variable domain, with the rest looked up from reference TRBV5-1 and TRBJ2-5, is KAGVTQTPRYLIKTRGQQVTLSCSPISGHRSVSWYQQTPGQGLQFLFEYFSETQRNKGNFPGRFSGRQFSNSRSEMNVSTLELGDSALYLCASSPGTLQETQYFGPGTRLLVL.

This clone was detected a few times. This chain uses TRBV27 with TRBJ1-2; D is uncertain. The length of the CDR3 is 15 residues. The ends were cut back, 0 bases at V and 7 bases at J, with 15 bases in the middle. Germline CDR1 is MNHEY and CDR2 is SMNVEV (reference sequence). DNA for the CDR3: TGTGCCAGCAGTTTATCGGACGGCGCCCGGCTTGGCTACACCTTC. It encodes CASSLSDGARLGYTF.

The rearrangement links TRBV13 to TRBJ1-4; the match to TRBD1 covers 8 bases. J was trimmed by 3 bases and V by 5 bases; bases with no gene match: 11. This CDR3 spans 17 amino acids. Germline V gene data show CDR1 as PRHDT and CDR2 as FYEKMQ (reference sequence). The CDR3 sequence: CASSKDREYLANEKLFF. The CDR3 DNA is TGTGCCAGCAGCAAGGACAGGGAATACCTCGCTAATGAAAAACTGTTTTTT.

The chain is built from TRBV6-4 and TRBJ1-2; possible D gene TRBD1, 6 bases. The CDR3 loop spans 15 amino acids. CDR1 is MRHNA, CDR2 SNTAGT, per germline. V lost 6 bases, J lost 0 bases, and 14 bases lay in between. The CDR3 bases are TGTGCCAGCAGGGGGGAAGGACAGCCTAACTATGGCTACACCTTC. Its translation is CASRGEGQPNYGYTF.

This chain links TRBV4-2 with TRBJ2-2, with TRBD1 matching 8 bases. Germline V gene sequence: CDR1 LGHNA, CDR2 YNFKEQ. The CDR3 totals 17 residues. J lost 1 base, V lost 1 base, and 5 bases had no gene match. The CDR3 coding sequence is TGTGCCAGCAGCCAAGCCCGCGGACAGGGGAACACCGGGGAGCTGTTTTTT. Translating it yields CASSQARGQGNTGELFF.

The genes are TRBV5-1 and TRBJ2-3; weak D call: TRBD1 (6 bases). This CDR3 comprises 16 residues. Trimming took 2 bases from V and 2 from J, leaving 15 bases between them. Germline CDR1 and CDR2: SGHRS and YFSETQ. CDR3 in DNA: TGCGCCAGCAGCTTAACCTGGCAGGGGCTCACAGATACGCAGTATTTT. Amino acids: CASSLTWQGLTDTQYF.

The gene calls are TRBV7-3 and TRBJ2-1, with 14 positions matching TRBD2. V lost 5 bases to trimming and J lost 8 bases; unmatched junction nucleotides: 17. Per the germline V gene, CDR1 is SGHTA and CDR2 is FQGTGA. The CDR3 is 19 residues long. The CDR3 bases are TGTGCCAGCAGCCCCCCGGGACCGGCGACTAGCGGGAGGGCGGATGAGCAGTTCTTC. Protein: CASSPPGPATSGRADEQFF.

In its sample, this clone was seen a few times. V is TRBV12-5 and J is TRBJ2-7; 7 nucleotides align to TRBD1. This CDR3 comprises 16 residues. V gave up 0 bases and J gave up 0 bases; unmatched junction bases: 5. Germline assignment: CDR1 LGHNT and CDR2 FRNRAP. DNA for the CDR3: TGTGCTAGTGGTTTGGTCCTGGACAGGAGCTCCTACGAGCAGTACTTC. This gives the protein CASGLVLDRSSYEQYF.

The rearrangement uses TRBV30 and TRBJ1-5; no definite D call. Per the germline V gene, CDR1 is GTSNPN and CDR2 is SVGIG (reference sequence). V shed 0 bases and J shed 2 bases, with 8 bases lying between them. This CDR3 region has 14 residues. As DNA, the CDR3 is TGTGCCTGGAGTGTACTGGACCGCAATCAGCCCCAGCATTTT. Amino acids: CAWSVLDRNQPQHF.

This clone was observed a few times. The chain has TRBV7-6 and TRBJ1-4; 9 nucleotides agree with TRBD1. This CDR3 comprises 16 residues. V shed 0 bases, J shed 6 bases, and the junction held 5 bases outside the gene matches. The germline V gene has CDR1 SGHVS and CDR2 FNYEAQ. This CDR3 reads CASSLATGGGDEKLFF. The CDR3 nucleotides read TGTGCCAGCAGCTTAGCGACAGGGGGAGGGGATGAAAAACTGTTTTTT.

This clone has just one count. V gene TRBV2 combines with J gene TRBJ2-5; 8 bases match TRBD2. V trimming: 3 bases; J trimming: 11 bases; junction bases outside the gene matches: 8. Germline CDR1 SNHLY, CDR2 FYNNEI. There are 13 residues in the CDR3. The CDR3 loop is CASSDSGTYEQYF. The DNA for the CDR3 is TGTGCCAGCAGTGATAGCGGGACTTATGAGCAGTACTTC.